These 20 T cell receptor beta chains were sequenced from one sample in a study of blood T cell repertoires in COVID-19. TCRdb keeps only in-frame clones here, not all; method: immunoSEQ multiplex PCR. The table has 130,000 to 150,000 clones, 70% to 90% seen once. Sequenced material: peripheral blood. The receptors stem from a woman aged 60-75 years with COVID-19, enrolled during active disease.

In this sample, this clone turned up a few times. The V and J genes are TRBV6-5 and TRBJ1-5; D may be TRBD1 (6 bases). Trimming removed 7 bases at V and 2 bases at J, with 12 bases between. CDR3 length: 14 residues. Germline V gene sequence: CDR1 MNHEY, CDR2 SVGAGI. CDR3 residues: CASTQGQGNQPQHF. The CDR3 coding sequence is TGTGCCAGCACTCAGGGGCAGGGCAATCAGCCCCAGCATTTT.

V gene TRBV6-7 combines with J gene TRBJ2-5; TRBD1 matches 10 bases. TRBV6-7 is an ORF; its function is uncertain. The CDR3 consists of 16 residues. The V segment lost 4 bases and the J segment 5 bases; nucleotides outside the gene matches: 10. The CDR3 spells CASSCEADRGSETQYF. The CDR3 nucleotides are TGTGCCAGCAGTTGTGAAGCGGACAGGGGGTCGGAGACCCAGTACTTC.

This chain links TRBV4-3 with TRBJ2-3, with TRBD2 matching 9 bases. Germline V gene sequence: CDR1 LGHNA, CDR2 YSLEER. CDR3 length: 16 residues. The V and J ends lost 4 bases and 2 bases, in that order; junction bases with no gene match: 7. The CDR3, as DNA: TGCGCCAGCAGCCGGGAGACTAGCGGTAACACAGATACGCAGTATTTT. Its translation: CASSRETSGNTDTQYF.

The genes are TRBV5-1 and TRBJ1-1; D ambiguous. Per germline, CDR1 SGHRS and CDR2 YFSETQ. The V and J ends lost 3 bases and 1 base respectively, with 10 bases between them. The length of the CDR3 is 14 residues. The CDR3 DNA sequence: TGCGCCAGCAGCTCCCTACTAGCGAACACTGAAGCTTTCTTT. Residues: CASSSLLANTEAFF.

The J gene is TRBJ1-1, the V gene TRBV9; D uncertain. Germline V gene data show CDR1 as SGDLS and CDR2 as YYNGEE. Trimming took 4 bases from V and 2 from J, leaving 12 bases between them. The CDR3 covers 14 residues. CDR3 sequence: CASSRGTLNTEAFF. In DNA form, the CDR3 reads TGTGCCAGCAGCCGCGGTACTCTCAACACTGAAGCTTTCTTT.

The rearrangement joins TRBV9 to TRBJ2-7; 9 bases fit TRBD1. The V and J ends lost 2 bases and 5 bases, in that order; junction bases with no gene match: 2. The CDR3 spans 13 residues. Looked up from germline, CDR1 is SGDLS and CDR2 is YYNGEE. The CDR3 here is CASSVGQGNEQYF. Here the CDR3 DNA reads TGTGCCAGCAGCGTGGGACAGGGAAACGAGCAGTACTTC.

The genes are TRBV11-2 and TRBJ1-2; a possible D gene is TRBD1 (6 bases). Germline values: CDR1 SGHAT, CDR2 FQNNGV. CDR3 length equals 15 residues. With 5 bases removed from V and 1 base from J, the gap between germline ends came to 14 bases. The CDR3 spells CASSQGGQLNYGYTF. The CDR3 DNA reads as TGTGCCAGCAGCCAAGGAGGACAGCTTAACTATGGCTACACCTTC. The full variable domain, completed using reference TRBV11-2 and TRBJ1-2, is EAGVAQSPRYKIIEKRQSVAFWCNPISGHATLYWYQQILGQGPKLLIQFQNNGVVDDSQLPKDRFSAERLKGVDSTLKIQPAKLEDSAVYLCASSQGGQLNYGYTFGSGTRLTVV.

The chain combines TRBV3-1 (or the pseudogene TRBV3-2) with TRBJ2-7; D possibly corresponds to TRBD2 (6 bases). Germline CDR1 is LGHDT and CDR2 is YNNKEL (reference sequence). Trimming left V 0 bases short and J 1 base short, with 13 bases between. The CDR3 extends over 16 amino acids. The CDR3 here is CASSQDMQEGSYEQYF. CDR3 bases: TGTGCCAGCAGCCAAGATATGCAGGAGGGGTCCTACGAGCAGTACTTC.

The chain uses TRBV2 and TRBJ2-5, with a tentative D call TRBD1 (6 bases). The V end lost 5 bases, the J end lost 3 bases, and 13 bases lay between the germline ends. CDR3 length: 14 amino acids. Germline assignment: CDR1 SNHLY and CDR2 FYNNEI. The CDR3 nucleotides are TGTGCCAGCAGTTCCAGGGGCGAGGAAGAGACCCAGTACTTC. This sequence encodes CASSSRGEEETQYF.

The rearrangement uses TRBV5-6 and TRBJ2-1, with TRBD2 as a possible D gene (5 bases). This CDR3 is built from 16 residues. Trimming left V 1 base short and J 5 bases short, with 16 bases between. Germline V gene sequence: CDR1 SGHDT, CDR2 YYEEEE. The CDR3 sequence is CASSLFSGLSHNEQFF. The CDR3 coding sequence is TGTGCCAGCAGCTTGTTCTCAGGACTCAGCCACAATGAGCAGTTCTTC. Filled out from reference TRBV5-6 and TRBJ2-1, the complete variable domain reads DAGVTQSPTHLIKTRGQQVTLRCSPKSGHDTVSWYQQALGQGPQFIFQYYEEEERQRGNFPDRFSGHQFPNYSSELNVNALLLGDSALYLCASSLFSGLSHNEQFFGPGTRLTVL.

The chain has TRBV5-1 and TRBJ2-7; 11 positions agree with TRBD2. CDR1 SGHRS and CDR2 YFSETQ come from the germline V gene. V lost 4 bases to trimming and J lost 3 bases; unmatched junction nucleotides: 9. The CDR3 is 16 amino acids. CDR3 sequence (DNA): TGCGCCAGCAGCCCGGCGGCTAGCGGGGGGCTCTACGAGCAGTACTTC. Protein: CASSPAASGGLYEQYF.

V usage is TRBV4-1 and J usage is TRBJ2-2; 11 nucleotides agree with TRBD1. CDR1 MGHRA and CDR2 YSYEKL come from the germline V gene. After removal of 5 bases from V and 4 bases from J, the junction contained 6 bases not matched to a gene. This CDR3 spans 16 amino acids. CDR3 DNA sequence: TGCGCCAGCAGCTTCCGGGACAGGGGGGGCACCGGGGAGCTGTTTTTT. Its protein product is CASSFRDRGGTGELFF.

Concerning this clone: Other DNA sequences in this sample translate to the same CDR3. The CDR3 region is CASSLGQGADEQYF. CDR3 DNA: TGCGCCAGCAGCTTGGGACAGGGGGCAGACGAGCAGTACTTC. The genes are TRBV5-1 and TRBJ2-7; the match to TRBD1 covers 10 bases. The CDR3 is 14 residues long. From germline, CDR1 is SGHRS and CDR2 YFSETQ. The V segment lost 0 bases and the J segment 5 bases; nucleotides outside the gene matches: 2.

The chain combines TRBV5-6 with TRBJ2-7; D unclear. V was pared by 2 bases and J by 2 bases, with 11 bases between. The CDR3 spans 14 residues. Germline V lookup: CDR1 SGHDT, CDR2 YYEEEE. The DNA of the CDR3 is TGTGCCAGCAGCTTATTTGACAAGACCTACGAGCAGTACTTC. Translated, it gives CASSLFDKTYEQYF.

This chain joins TRBV21-1 and TRBJ2-7; no DNA check was done on the table's D call, TRBD1. TRBV21-1 is annotated as a pseudogene. The CDR3 runs to 15 residues. Here the CDR3 reads CASLLGTGANYEQYF. The CDR3 coding sequence is TGTGCCAGCCTTCTTGGGACAGGGGCCAACTACGAGCAGTACTTC.

CDR3 loop: CASTRRQGNFASTDTQYF. The DNA for the CDR3 is TGTGCCAGCACTAGGAGGCAGGGGAACTTCGCCTCCACAGATACGCAGTATTTT. This chain links TRBV28 with TRBJ2-3; weak D call: TRBD1 (6 bases). Trimming left V 7 bases short and J 2 bases short, with 25 bases between. Germline CDR1 MDHEN, CDR2 SYDVKM. This CDR3 has 18 residues.

The chain links TRBV29-1 to TRBJ2-7, with 7 nucleotides matching TRBD1. Germline V gene sequence: CDR1 SQVTM, CDR2 ANQGSEA. The J segment lost 1 base and the V segment lost 5 bases, leaving 5 bases of the junction unmatched. The CDR3 runs 13 residues. CDR3 in DNA: TGCAGCGTTTGGACAGGTTCGTCCTACGAGCAGTACTTC. It is translated as CSVWTGSSYEQYF.

The chain employs TRBV5-4 and TRBJ1-6, with D possibly TRBD1 on 6 matching bases. This CDR3 is 16 amino acids long. The germline V and J ends were trimmed by 0 bases and 5 bases, with 12 bases remaining between them. Germline-derived CDR1 and CDR2 are SGHNT and YYREEE (reference sequence). Here the CDR3 DNA reads TGTGCCAGCAGCTTGGGCCTGGACAGCCATAATTCACCCCTCCACTTT. This gives the protein CASSLGLDSHNSPLHF.

This sequence joins TRBV6-5 and TRBJ1-2; tentative D call: TRBD1 (6 bases). The CDR3 consists of 14 residues. Trimming removed 1 base from V and 4 bases from J, with 10 bases in between. Germline-derived CDR1 and CDR2 are MNHEY and SVGAGI. The CDR3 here is CASSYLDSRYGYTF. Here the CDR3 DNA reads TGTGCCAGCAGTTACTTGGACAGCCGCTATGGCTACACCTTC.

The chain uses TRBV4-2 and TRBJ2-3; 12 positions agree with TRBD2. The V segment lost 4 bases and the J segment 5 bases; nucleotides outside the gene matches: 4. The CDR3 extends over 15 amino acids. Germline V CDR1 and CDR2: LGHNA, YNFKEQ. CDR3 bases: TGTGCCAGCAGCCGCTCTAGCGGGGGGGGAGATACGCAGTATTTT. Translation gives CASSRSSGGGDTQYF.